This TCR beta chain appears in the sequencing data of a study of CD8+CD57+ T cells in acquired aplastic anemia. Findings and caveats of the study: Patients and controls were not found to differ significantly in CD8+ Simpson's diversity.

A word on this clonotype: Its antigen is unknown. Relative to the germline gene, one junction end is altered; a read error may explain this.

Patients selected for sequencing had displayed CD8+CD57+ cell expansion by flow cytometry. The use of genomic DNA as template underpinned the TCR beta VDJ and CDR3 profiling. A single record per CDR3 protein comes from TCRdb applying MiXCR to the reads. The sample has roughly 160,000 distinct CDR3 sequences; less than 60% are singletons. Germline V gives CDR1 SNHLY, CDR2 FYNNEI. This CDR3 spans 15 amino acids. The clonotype originates from a human donor with aplastic anemia. Sequencing was performed on sorted CD4+, CD8+, or CD8+CD57+ T cells (not recorded which) from PBMCs. V and J are TRBV2 and TRBJ1-4; tentative D call: TRBD1 (6 bases). The CDR3 is CASSPQGATNKKLFF. The CDR3 region has the DNA TGTGCCAGCTCACCACAGGGAGCAACTAATAAAAAACTGTTTTTT. Complete variable domain (other parts from reference TRBV2 and TRBJ1-4): EPEVTQTPSHQVTQMGQEVILRCVPISNHLYFYWYRQILGQKVEFLVSFYNNEISEKSEIFDDQFSVERPDGSNFTLKIRSTKLEDSAMYFCASSPQGATNKKLFFGSGTQLSVL.